The next 11 T cell receptor beta chains were all read from a single sample in a study of PD-L1 blockade in urothelial cancer. The time point here: pretreatment peripheral blood. The assay was immunoSEQ multiplex PCR, and TCRdb's table has in-frame clones only and misses some. Of roughly 50,000 clones listed, about 85% are singletons. Sequencing used PBMCs, obtained around atezolizumab (anti-PD-L1) treatment. These receptors were obtained from a man between 65 and 85 years old with urothelial cancer.

V is TRBV19 and J is TRBJ1-2; D perhaps matches TRBD1 (6 bases). The CDR3 extends over 14 amino acids. Trimming removed 5 bases at V and 2 bases at J, with 12 bases between. Germline CDR1 is LNHDA and CDR2 is SQIVND (reference sequence). DNA for the CDR3: TGTGCCAGTAGTCCACAGGGAGTCAACTATGGCTACACCTTC. This sequence encodes CASSPQGVNYGYTF.

The chain couples TRBV28 to TRBJ2-7; the match to TRBD2 covers 10 bases. The germline CDR1 and CDR2 sequences are MDHEN and SYDVKM. The CDR3 contains 15 residues. J lost 7 bases, V lost 5 bases, and 11 bases had no gene match. As DNA, the CDR3 is TGTGCCAGCAGTCCCCCCGTAGCGGGAGGAAGAGAGCAGTACTTC. Amino acid sequence: CASSPPVAGGREQYF.

J is TRBJ2-2 and V is TRBV25-1, with D tentatively TRBD2 (5 bases). The length of the CDR3 is 14 residues. The V and J ends lost 7 bases and 3 bases respectively, with 12 bases between them. The germline CDR1 and CDR2 sequences are MGHDK and SYGVNS. The CDR3 sequence is CASTRPGDTGELFF. The DNA of the CDR3 is TGTGCCAGCACGAGGCCCGGGGACACCGGGGAGCTGTTTTTT.

The gene calls are TRBV28 and TRBJ1-5; possibly TRBD1 for D (5 bases). The CDR3 length is 15 residues. Trimming shortened V by 6 bases and J by 6 bases, and 18 bases separated the two germline ends. CDR1 is MDHEN and CDR2 is SYDVKM in the germline V gene. The CDR3 spells CASRNQGIRTQPQHF. CDR3 DNA sequence: TGTGCCAGCAGAAACCAGGGTATCCGAACTCAGCCCCAGCATTTT.

V gene TRBV11-2 combines with J gene TRBJ2-1; D unresolved. Germline CDR1 reads SGHAT; CDR2 reads FQNNGV. CDR3 length: 15 residues. Trimming removed 0 bases from V and 7 bases from J, with 13 bases in between. The CDR3 is CASSLDLGSSNEQFF. CDR3 DNA sequence: TGTGCCAGCAGCTTAGATCTGGGCTCCTCAAATGAGCAGTTCTTC.

The chain recombines TRBV30 with TRBJ2-7; no clear D. The V gene's germline CDR1 is GTSNPN and CDR2 SVGIG (reference sequence). The V end was cut by 3 bases, the J end by 1 base, with 10 bases between. CDR3 length: 13 residues. The CDR3 here is CAWRWAASYEQYF. The CDR3 DNA sequence: TGTGCCTGGAGGTGGGCAGCATCCTACGAGCAGTACTTC.

This chain uses TRBV6-6 with TRBJ1-2; D gene unclear. The CDR3 consists of 13 residues. Trimming left V 8 bases short and J 1 base short, with 11 bases between. The germline V gene encodes CDR1 MNHNY and CDR2 SVGAGI (reference sequence). The CDR3 sequence: CASEPPGNYGYTF. The DNA of the CDR3 is TGTGCCAGCGAGCCCCCCGGTAACTATGGCTACACCTTC.

The table lists this clone with a count of one. This chain uses TRBV6-6 with TRBJ2-5; 8 bases are shared with TRBD1. This CDR3 is 15 amino acids long. The germline V gene encodes CDR1 MNHNY and CDR2 SVGAGI (reference sequence). The ends lost 2 bases at V and 5 bases at J; junction bases unmatched: 7. The CDR3 here is CASSYRQGAGETQYF. In DNA form, the CDR3 reads TGTGCCAGCAGTTACCGGCAGGGGGCGGGTGAGACCCAGTACTTC.

This sequence joins TRBV7-9 and TRBJ2-5, with TRBD2 as a possible D gene (5 bases). The CDR3 loop spans 15 amino acids. Per germline, CDR1 SEHNR and CDR2 FQNEAQ (reference sequence). Trimming left V 2 bases short and J 1 base short, with 11 bases between. The CDR3: CASSLPQGSQETQYF. In DNA, the CDR3 is TGTGCCAGCAGCTTACCACAAGGGAGCCAAGAGACCCAGTACTTC.

The table lists this clone with a few counts. The genes are TRBV28 and TRBJ1-4; TRBD1 matches 7 bases. CDR1 is MDHEN and CDR2 is SYDVKM in the germline V gene. Germline trimming cut 5 bases from V and 8 bases from J; bases unmatched to any gene: 11. The CDR3 is made up of 15 amino acids. CDR3 sequence: CASSRGGQGGEKLFF. The DNA of the CDR3 is TGTGCCAGCAGTCGGGGGGGTCAGGGGGGCGAAAAACTGTTTTTT.

This chain connects TRBV28 to TRBJ2-7; TRBD2 is a possible D gene (5 bases). The germline V gene encodes CDR1 MDHEN and CDR2 SYDVKM. The CDR3 is 13 amino acids. V lost 9 bases and J lost 0, with 12 bases in between. The CDR3 bases are TGTGCCAGTTCTACAGCGGTCTCCTACGAGCAGTACTTC. This translates into CASSTAVSYEQYF.